The clone carrying this TCR beta chain appeared many times. Antigen: not known. Described time point: newly diagnosed GD, antithyroid drugs for less than 3 months. Following extraction of RNA from PBMCs, that RNA was used to make the TCR library. The CDR3 has 15 amino acids. Germline assignment: CDR1 GTSNPN and CDR2 SVGIG (reference sequence). The ends lost 2 bases at V and 3 bases at J; junction bases unmatched: 6. The source of the sample is a study of regulatory T cells in long-lasting Graves disease. Broader study findings: Patients with persistent disease shared some 2,500 public clonotypes, outpacing the approximately 950 shared by new patients. Reduced TCR diversity was observed in persistent Graves' patients versus newly diagnosed patients.

Relying on iRepertoire HTBI primers and Arm-PCR of CDR3 regions, the team built TCR beta libraries. TCRdb re-called the multiplex PCR reads with MiXCR, one entry per CDR3 protein. The sample records some 450,000 distinct CDR3 sequences, approximately 16% being singletons. These data were likewise used in another study, on T cells in Graves' hyperthyroidism and ophthalmopathy. That investigation notes: No progression to ophthalmopathy during 18 months of follow-up defined stable disease.

V gene TRBV30 combines with J gene TRBJ1-5, with 8 bases that match TRBD1. The sequence was obtained from a woman aged 30 to 39 with Graves disease. Sequences were derived from peripheral blood mononuclear cells (PBMCs), sampled at new diagnosis, from a patient treated with antithyroid drugs. CDR3 sequence: CAWSSRDRFNQPQHF. The CDR3 DNA reads TGTGCCTGGAGTTCTCGGGACAGGTTCAATCAGCCCCAGCATTTT. Supplemented by reference TRBV30 and TRBJ1-5, the full variable domain reads SQTIHQWPATLVQPVGSPLSLECTVEGTSNPNLYWYRQAAGRGLQLLFYSVGIGQISSEVPQNLSASRPQDRQFILSSKKLLLSDSGFYLCAWSSRDRFNQPQHFGDGTRLSIL.